The T cell receptor (beta chain) under discussion was sequenced for a study of cytomegalovirus exposure and HLA in healthy donors. Broader study findings: One variant, a missense change in DCLRE1C, was linked in a later analysis to TCR beta V- and J-gene trimming. Most TCR sequences were rare, but some public TCRs occurred in many donors. Presence/absence analyses assumed roughly uniform sequencing depth across donors, which may not hold. HLA alleles were associated with 16,000 or so TCR beta sequences in a later analysis at 0.05 false discovery rate.

Unmatched junction bases numbered 7, after V lost 0 bases and J lost 1 base. The CDR3 is made up of 17 amino acids. CDR1 is SGHRS, CDR2 YFSETQ, per germline. Primers for the PCR totalled 60 Vbeta and 13 Jbeta. TCRdb keeps only in-frame clones here, not all; method: immunoSEQ multiplex PCR. This sample yields roughly 100,000 clones, of which 70% to 85% are seen a single time; 3% to 4% belongs to the top ten. For this clone: What it binds is unknown.

The sequence was collected from a man aged 50-60 years in good health and CMV-seronegative. Sequencing was performed on PBMCs. J is TRBJ2-3 and V is TRBV5-1; 8 bases match TRBD1. The CDR3 here is CASSLVPPGQGTDTQYF. The CDR3 region has the DNA TGCGCCAGCAGCTTGGTCCCGCCGGGACAGGGCACAGATACGCAGTATTTT.